This T cell receptor (beta chain) was identified during a study of blood T cell repertoires in COVID-19. V was shortened by 2 bases and J by 3 bases, with 11 bases between the two germline ends. Germline assignment: CDR1 KGHSH and CDR2 LQKENI. The CDR3 contains 14 residues. The table came from immunoSEQ multiplex PCR; TCRdb's copy has only in-frame clones and leaves some out. The sample yields 84,000 or so clones, just under 85% seen once. What was sequenced was peripheral blood. The J gene is TRBJ2-7, the V gene TRBV18, with D tentatively TRBD1 (5 bases). The clonotype was recovered from a man older than 75 with active or convalescent COVID-19. Here the CDR3 reads CASSPSSGRYEQYV. CDR3 nucleotides: TGTGCCAGCTCACCATCTTCAGGGCGCTACGAGCAGTACGTC.